These 13 T cell receptor beta chains were sequenced from one sample in a study of blood T cell repertoires in COVID-19. Clones were sequenced by immunoSEQ multiplex PCR, and TCRdb holds only the in-frame ones, with some missing. The table has some 43,000 clones, about four fifths seen once. Sequenced sample: peripheral blood. The receptors were gathered from a man in his fifties or sixties with active COVID-19.

This clone was seen a single time. V gene TRBV7-9 combines with J gene TRBJ2-6; 8 nucleotides align to TRBD2. The germline V gene has CDR1 SEHNR and CDR2 FQNEAQ (reference sequence). V lost 2 bases to trimming and J lost 0 bases; unmatched junction nucleotides: 6. There are 18 residues in the CDR3. The CDR3 sequence: CASSLKRGGTSGANVLTF. The CDR3 DNA sequence: TGTGCCAGCAGCTTAAAACGGGGGGGGACCTCTGGGGCCAACGTCCTGACTTTC.

This sequence joins TRBV10-3 and TRBJ2-3; a weak D match, TRBD1 (5 bases). Between the trimmed V and J ends, which lost 3 bases and 1 base, there was a span of 11 bases. Germline CDR1 and CDR2: ENHRY and SYGVKD. The CDR3 totals 15 residues. CDR3 sequence reads: CAISDAQGGTDTQYF. CDR3 coding DNA: TGTGCCATCAGTGATGCGCAGGGCGGCACAGATACGCAGTATTTT.

This clone was found once. This chain uses TRBV28 with TRBJ2-7; TRBD1 matches at 10 bases. Germline V CDR1 and CDR2: MDHEN, SYDVKM. The CDR3 loop spans 15 amino acids. V shed 7 bases, J shed 4 bases, and the junction held 10 bases outside the gene matches. In nucleotides, the CDR3 is TGTGCCAGCAACCCCGTGACAGGGGGCCGATACGAGCAGTACTTC. As protein: CASNPVTGGRYEQYF.

The chain uses TRBV6-5 and TRBJ2-7; no firm D call. V shed 7 bases and J shed 3 bases, with 7 bases lying between them. Germline V gene lookup returns CDR1 MNHEY and CDR2 SVGAGI. This CDR3 spans 11 amino acids. The DNA for the CDR3 is TGTGCCAGCAAATTCGGCTACGAGCAGTACTTC. Its translation: CASKFGYEQYF.

The chain recombines TRBV7-7 with TRBJ2-3; D is ambiguous. Trimming cost V 5 bases and J 0 bases, with 9 bases left between them. From germline, CDR1 is SSHAT and CDR2 FNYEAQ (reference sequence). The CDR3 spans 14 residues. CDR3 loop: CASSPAGSTDTQYF. The DNA of the CDR3 is TGTGCCAGCAGCCCCGCCGGGAGCACAGATACGCAGTATTTT.

This chain connects TRBV19 to TRBJ2-2, with 7 bases lining up with TRBD2. Germline assignment: CDR1 LNHDA and CDR2 SQIVND (reference sequence). V lost 7 bases, J lost 5 bases, and 4 bases stayed unmatched. The CDR3 is 13 residues long. The CDR3 loop is CASTMGGTGELFF. In DNA, the CDR3 is TGTGCCAGTACCATGGGAGGGACCGGGGAGCTGTTTTTT.

The chain combines TRBV7-9 with TRBJ1-1; D not resolved. V lost 1 base to trimming and J lost 11 bases, with 14 bases between them. This CDR3 is 13 amino acids long. Germline V lookup: CDR1 SEHNR, CDR2 FQNEAQ (reference sequence). CDR3 residues: CASSLVGPEAAFF. Here the CDR3 DNA reads TGTGCCAGCAGCTTAGTTGGTCCCGAGGCGGCTTTCTTT. Together with reference TRBV7-9 and TRBJ1-1, the CDR3 gives the full variable domain: DTGVSQNPRHKITKRGQNVTFRCDPISEHNRLYWYRQTLGQGPEFLTYFQNEAQLEKSRLLSDRFSAERPKGSFSTLEIQRTEQGDSAMYLCASSLVGPEAAFFGQGTRLTVV.

The V gene is TRBV6-5, the J gene TRBJ2-1; 8 bases are shared with TRBD1. The CDR3 is made up of 14 amino acids. With V trimmed by 3 bases and J by 4 bases, 2 bases remained unmatched. The germline gives CDR1 MNHEY, CDR2 SVGAGI. The CDR3 sequence: CASSYGTGYNEQFF. The CDR3 region has the DNA TGTGCCAGCAGTTATGGGACAGGTTACAATGAGCAGTTCTTC.

The rearrangement uses TRBV6-1 and TRBJ2-1, with D possibly matching TRBD1 (5 bases). The CDR3 is made up of 16 amino acids. CDR1 and CDR2 (germline): MNHNS, SASEGT. V was pared by 0 bases and J by 2 bases, with 11 bases between. CDR3 DNA: TGTGCCAGCAGTGAAGCCCTCCAGGGCCCCTACAATGAGCAGTTCTTC. Amino acid sequence: CASSEALQGPYNEQFF.

The chain couples TRBV4-3 to TRBJ2-3, with TRBD2 as a possible D gene (5 bases). The germline V and J ends were trimmed by 3 bases and 1 base, with 20 bases remaining between them. In germline, CDR1 is LGHNA, CDR2 YSLEER. CDR3 size: 18 residues. Here the CDR3 reads CASSHVQRGVTGTDTQYF. The CDR3 coding sequence is TGCGCCAGCAGCCATGTCCAACGGGGAGTAACAGGCACAGATACGCAGTATTTT.

The V gene is TRBV11-3, the J gene TRBJ2-7, with D maybe TRBD1 (5 bases). Per germline, CDR1 SGHNT and CDR2 YENEEA. V was shortened by 5 bases and J by 3 bases, with 11 bases between the two germline ends. The CDR3 covers 13 residues. CDR3: CASSLGASYEQYF. CDR3 nucleotide sequence: TGTGCCAGCAGCCTTGGGGCCAGCTACGAGCAGTACTTC.

This clone was seen only once. The gene calls are TRBV10-3 and TRBJ1-6, with TRBD1 matching over 8 bases. This CDR3 is built from 14 residues. J lost 9 bases, V lost 2 bases, and 3 bases had no gene match. Germline-derived CDR1 and CDR2 are ENHRY and SYGVKD. CDR3 amino acids: CAISELTGGSPLHF. The DNA of the CDR3 is TGTGCCATCAGTGAGCTAACAGGGGGTTCACCCCTCCACTTT.

This clone was seen a handful of times. CDR3: CAISESTSGGADTQYF. In DNA, the CDR3 is TGTGCCATCAGTGAGTCGACTAGCGGGGGGGCAGATACGCAGTATTTT. The rearrangement joins TRBV10-3 to TRBJ2-3, with TRBD2 identical over 14 bases. Losses at the gene ends were 0 bases for V and 4 bases for J; bases not matched to a gene: 0. Germline assignment: CDR1 ENHRY and CDR2 SYGVKD. The CDR3 totals 16 residues.